The 9 T cell receptor beta chains below all came from one sample that was sequenced in a study of blood T cell repertoires in COVID-19. Assay: immunoSEQ multiplex PCR; the TCRdb copy retains only in-frame clones and omits some. Of fewer than 250,000 clones in the sample, about 83% were seen once. Input material: peripheral blood. The origin of the receptors is a human donor in a cohort sampled during active COVID-19.

The chain employs TRBV19 and TRBJ1-2; maybe TRBD1 (6 bases). Germline lookup yields CDR1 LNHDA and CDR2 SQIVND (reference sequence). V lost 3 bases and J lost 6, with 14 bases in between. This CDR3 region has 14 residues. The CDR3 spells CASSITDRRHGYTF. CDR3 nucleotides: TGTGCCAGTAGTATTACAGACAGGAGGCATGGCTACACCTTC.

This chain uses TRBV24-1 with TRBJ2-3; TRBD1 matches at 9 bases. Germline lookup yields CDR1 KGHDR and CDR2 SFDVKD. The junction had 3 bases not matched to a gene; V was cut back by 0 bases and J by 3 bases. CDR3 length equals 16 residues. CDR3 loop: CATSDLQGTGTDTQYF. The CDR3, as DNA: TGTGCCACCAGTGATTTGCAAGGGACAGGGACAGATACGCAGTATTTT.

The chain recombines TRBV5-1 with TRBJ2-7; the match to TRBD1 covers 8 bases. Germline lookup yields CDR1 SGHRS and CDR2 YFSETQ. Unmatched junction bases numbered 6, after V lost 3 bases and J lost 7 bases. This CDR3 is built from 13 residues. CDR3 region: CASSSTGVREQYF. In DNA form, the CDR3 reads TGCGCCAGCAGCTCGACAGGGGTAAGAGAGCAGTACTTC. Supplemented by reference TRBV5-1 and TRBJ2-7, the full variable domain reads KAGVTQTPRYLIKTRGQQVTLSCSPISGHRSVSWYQQTPGQGLQFLFEYFSETQRNKGNFPGRFSGRQFSNSRSEMNVSTLELGDSALYLCASSSTGVREQYFGPGTRLTVT.

Written as DNA, the CDR3 is TGTGCCAGTATCGGGGGGACTAGCAGATACAATGAGCAGTTCTTC. As protein: CASIGGTSRYNEQFF. The V call is TRBV19, the J call TRBJ2-1; 9 bases fit TRBD2. The germline CDR1 and CDR2 sequences are LNHDA and SQIVND (reference sequence). This CDR3 has 15 residues. V lost 7 bases and J lost 4; bases outside the gene matches: 8. The full variable domain, its missing parts supplied by reference TRBV19 and TRBJ2-1, is DGGITQSPKYLFRKEGQNVTLSCEQNLNHDAMYWYRQDPGQGLRLIYYSQIVNDFQKGDIAEGYSVSREKKESFPLTVTSAQKNPTAFYLCASIGGTSRYNEQFFGPGTRLTVL.

The chain is built from TRBV9 and TRBJ1-6, with D possibly matching TRBD1 (6 bases). The V and J ends lost 0 bases and 3 bases respectively, with 7 bases between them. The CDR3 is made up of 15 amino acids. From germline, CDR1 is SGDLS and CDR2 YYNGEE. The CDR3 here is CASSVGQDYNSPLHF. The CDR3 DNA sequence: TGTGCCAGCAGCGTAGGACAGGACTATAATTCACCCCTCCACTTT. The full variable domain, rest sourced from reference TRBV9 and TRBJ1-6, is DSGVTQTPKHLITATGQRVTLRCSPRSGDLSVYWYQQSLDQGLQFLIQYYNGEERAKGNILERFSAQQFPDLHSELNLSSLELGDSALYFCASSVGQDYNSPLHFGNGTRLTVT.

This clone has more than one count but fewer than ten. The chain has TRBV28 and TRBJ1-6, with TRBD1 matching over 9 bases. CDR1 is MDHEN and CDR2 is SYDVKM in the germline V gene. The CDR3 contains 15 residues. The V gene end was trimmed by 6 bases and the J gene end by 6 bases; junction bases not matched to a gene: 6. CDR3 loop: CASSWKGQGNSPLHF. CDR3 bases: TGTGCCAGCAGCTGGAAGGGACAGGGTAATTCACCCCTCCACTTT.

This chain joins TRBV24-1 and TRBJ2-3; 8 bases agree with TRBD1. V lost 1 base to trimming and J lost 4 bases; unmatched junction nucleotides: 12. This CDR3 comprises 18 residues. The germline CDR1 and CDR2 sequences are KGHDR and SFDVKD. The CDR3 sequence is CATSDFPGGYGVADTQYF. The CDR3 nucleotides are TGTGCCACCAGTGATTTCCCAGGGGGCTACGGGGTGGCAGATACGCAGTATTTT.

This chain links TRBV10-2 with TRBJ2-7; 7 bases fit TRBD2. V trimming: 2 bases; J trimming: 1 base; junction bases outside the gene matches: 5. The CDR3 extends over 15 amino acids. Germline lookup yields CDR1 WSHSY and CDR2 SAAADI. In nucleotides, the CDR3 is TGCGCCAGCAGTGAGGGGGGGGGTTTTTCCTACGAGCAGTACTTC. It specifies CASSEGGGFSYEQYF.

The CDR3 sequence is CASSQDLGHHNEQFF. CDR3 sequence (DNA): TGTGCCAGCAGCCAAGATTTAGGACATCACAATGAGCAGTTCTTC. The chain has TRBV3-1 (or the pseudogene TRBV3-2) and TRBJ2-1; weak D call: TRBD1 (5 bases). The CDR3 loop spans 15 amino acids. Looked up from germline, CDR1 is LGHDT and CDR2 is YNNKEL (reference sequence). Trimming shortened V by 0 bases and J by 5 bases, and 11 bases separated the two germline ends.